The rows below give T cell receptor beta chains drawn from one sample of a study of shared clonotypes between healthy human individuals. Using immunoSEQ multiplex PCR, the repertoire was profiled, and TCRdb retains in-frame clones only, with some absent. The sample comprises nearly 600,000 clones, about 95% of which are singletons, and roughly 0.1% rests with the top ten. Sequenced sample: naive CD8+ T cells sorted from blood. These receptors were taken from a woman aged 25 to 39 in good health. Both conserved end residues are part of each CDR3. The D gene is left open where the match is weak. A row's size may be missing; if present it is once, few, many or a size class.

clone size: NA; J gene: TRBJ1-5; D gene: TRBD1; V gene: TRBV4-1; CDR3 protein: CAREKSLRPGQGNQPQHF; CDR3 DNA: TGCGCCAGGGAAAAAAGTTTAAGACCGGGACAGGGTAATCAGCCCCAGCATTTT
clone size: NA; J gene: TRBJ1-5; D gene: TRBD1; V gene: TRBV23-1; CDR3 protein: CASSRGQSYQPQHF; CDR3 DNA: TGCGCCAGCAGTCGGGGACAGTCCTATCAGCCCCAGCATTTT
clone size: NA; J gene: TRBJ1-1; D gene: NA; V gene: TRBV28; CDR3 protein: CASIPRSSGTEAFF; CDR3 DNA: TGTGCCAGCATCCCGAGGTCCTCCGGCACTGAAGCTTTCTTT
clone size: NA; J gene: TRBJ2-3; D gene: NA; V gene: TRBV2; CDR3 protein: CASSEVPATDTQYF; CDR3 DNA: TGTGCCAGCAGTGAAGTCCCGGCCACAGATACGCAGTATTTT
clone size: NA; J gene: TRBJ1-2; D gene: NA; V gene: TRBV6-5; CDR3 protein: CASISNWGYTF; CDR3 DNA: TGTGCCAGCATCTCGAACTGGGGCTACACCTTC
clone size: NA; J gene: TRBJ1-1; D gene: NA; V gene: TRBV25-1; CDR3 protein: CASSGGQMNTEAFF; CDR3 DNA: TGTGCCAGCAGTGGAGGACAGATGAACACTGAAGCTTTCTTT
clone size: NA; J gene: TRBJ1-1; D gene: NA; V gene: TRBV28; CDR3 protein: CASSSGQRNTEAFF; CDR3 DNA: TGTGCCAGCAGTTCCGGACAAAGGAACACTGAAGCTTTCTTT
clone size: NA; J gene: TRBJ1-2; D gene: TRBD1; V gene: TRBV13; CDR3 protein: CASSRQGNYGYTF; CDR3 DNA: TGTGCCAGCAGCCGACAGGGGAACTATGGCTACACCTTC
clone size: NA; J gene: TRBJ2-7; D gene: TRBD1; V gene: TRBV28; CDR3 protein: CASSPRDRVREQYF; CDR3 DNA: TGTGCCAGCAGTCCCCGAGACAGGGTCCGCGAGCAGTACTTC
clone size: NA; J gene: TRBJ2-7; D gene: NA; V gene: TRBV27; CDR3 protein: CASSLSPGSNSYEQYF; CDR3 DNA: TGTGCCAGCAGTTTATCGCCGGGTTCGAACTCCTACGAGCAGTACTTC
clone size: NA; J gene: TRBJ2-7; D gene: NA; V gene: TRBV28; CDR3 protein: CASSSTGSSYEQYF; CDR3 DNA: TGTGCCAGCAGCTCCACCGGGAGCTCCTACGAGCAGTACTTC
clone size: NA; J gene: TRBJ2-7; D gene: TRBD2; V gene: TRBV6-5; CDR3 protein: CASSGTSGEQYF; CDR3 DNA: TGTGCCAGCAGTGGGACTAGCGGCGAGCAGTACTTC
clone size: once; J gene: TRBJ2-1; D gene: NA; V gene: TRBV19; CDR3 protein: CASSIGGGNEQFF; CDR3 DNA: TGTGCCAGTAGTATAGGAGGAGGCAATGAGCAGTTCTTC
clone size: NA; J gene: TRBJ2-7; D gene: NA; V gene: TRBV5-1; CDR3 protein: CASRFRGGGNYEQYF; CDR3 DNA: TGCGCCAGCAGATTTCGCGGAGGAGGGAACTACGAGCAGTACTTC
clone size: NA; J gene: TRBJ2-7; D gene: NA; V gene: TRBV25-1; CDR3 protein: CASSGHLRNSPLRGEQYF; CDR3 DNA: TGTGCCAGCAGTGGCCACTTAAGGAACTCCCCACTCCGGGGGGAGCAGTACTTC
clone size: NA; J gene: TRBJ2-3; D gene: NA; V gene: TRBV5-6; CDR3 protein: CASSLVGFLTDTQYF; CDR3 DNA: TGTGCCAGCAGCTTGGTTGGCTTTCTCACAGATACGCAGTATTTT
clone size: once; J gene: TRBJ1-1; D gene: TRBD1; V gene: TRBV5-1; CDR3 protein: CASSPTGTGGTEAFF; CDR3 DNA: TGCGCCAGCAGCCCAACCGGGACAGGAGGTACTGAAGCTTTCTTT
clone size: NA; J gene: TRBJ2-1; D gene: NA; V gene: TRBV28; CDR3 protein: CASSFKDSYNEQFF; CDR3 DNA: TGTGCCAGCAGTTTTAAAGACTCCTACAATGAGCAGTTCTTC
clone size: NA; J gene: TRBJ2-1; D gene: TRBD2; V gene: TRBV29-1; CDR3 protein: CSVEGLAGAYNEQFF; CDR3 DNA: TGCAGCGTTGAGGGACTAGCGGGAGCTTACAATGAGCAGTTCTTC
clone size: NA; J gene: TRBJ2-3; D gene: NA; V gene: TRBV28; CDR3 protein: CASSEGGEGDTQYF; CDR3 DNA: TGTGCCAGCAGTGAGGGGGGTGAGGGAGATACGCAGTATTTT
clone size: NA; J gene: TRBJ2-7; D gene: NA; V gene: TRBV4-1; CDR3 protein: CASSQDSSSSYEQYF; CDR3 DNA: TGCGCCAGCAGCCAAGATTCAAGCAGCTCCTACGAGCAGTACTTC
clone size: NA; J gene: TRBJ1-1; D gene: NA; V gene: TRBV7-9; CDR3 protein: CASSLLRNPDTEAFF; CDR3 DNA: TGTGCCAGCAGCCTCTTGAGGAACCCGGACACTGAAGCTTTCTTT
clone size: NA; J gene: TRBJ2-7; D gene: NA; V gene: TRBV2; CDR3 protein: CASSRYEQYF; CDR3 DNA: TGTGCCAGCAGTCGCTACGAGCAGTACTTC
clone size: once; J gene: TRBJ2-3; D gene: NA; V gene: TRBV27; CDR3 protein: CASSPHPSTDTQYF; CDR3 DNA: TGTGCCAGCAGTCCGCACCCTAGCACAGATACGCAGTATTTT
clone size: NA; J gene: TRBJ2-5; D gene: TRBD2; V gene: TRBV10-2; CDR3 protein: CASSESNAGGPQETQYF; CDR3 DNA: TGCGCCAGCAGTGAGTCTAACGCGGGAGGGCCCCAAGAGACCCAGTACTTC
clone size: NA; J gene: TRBJ2-1; D gene: TRBD2; V gene: TRBV27; CDR3 protein: CASSLTIPGGDSYNEQFF; CDR3 DNA: TGTGCCAGCAGTTTAACTATTCCGGGAGGAGACTCTTACAATGAGCAGTTCTTC
clone size: NA; J gene: TRBJ2-7; D gene: NA; V gene: TRBV4-1; CDR3 protein: CASSPTGTEQYF; CDR3 DNA: TGCGCCAGCAGCCCTACAGGGACCGAGCAGTACTTC
clone size: NA; J gene: TRBJ2-1; D gene: TRBD2; V gene: TRBV5-1; CDR3 protein: CASSLGGLAGDYNEQFF; CDR3 DNA: TGCGCCAGCAGCTTGGGGGGACTAGCGGGAGACTACAATGAGCAGTTCTTC
clone size: NA; J gene: TRBJ1-1; D gene: NA; V gene: TRBV21-1; CDR3 protein: CASSKEILGPEAFF; CDR3 DNA: TGTGCCAGCAGCAAAGAAATACTTGGTCCTGAAGCTTTCTTT
clone size: once; J gene: TRBJ1-2; D gene: TRBD1; V gene: TRBV4-1; CDR3 protein: CASSPLGTAYDYGYTF; CDR3 DNA: TGCGCCAGCAGCCCCCTCGGGACAGCATATGACTATGGCTACACCTTC
clone size: NA; J gene: TRBJ1-4; D gene: TRBD1; V gene: TRBV6-6; CDR3 protein: CASTTGQGPEKLFF; CDR3 DNA: TGTGCCAGCACTACGGGACAGGGGCCGGAAAAACTGTTTTTT
clone size: NA; J gene: TRBJ1-1; D gene: NA; V gene: TRBV5-1; CDR3 protein: CASSNLGENTEAFF; CDR3 DNA: TGCGCCAGCAGTAACCTAGGGGAAAACACTGAAGCTTTCTTT
clone size: NA; J gene: TRBJ2-1; D gene: NA; V gene: TRBV27; CDR3 protein: CASSLGGSGYNEQFF; CDR3 DNA: TGTGCCAGCAGCCTTGGGGGAAGCGGGTACAATGAGCAGTTCTTC
clone size: NA; J gene: TRBJ2-1; D gene: NA; V gene: TRBV7-9; CDR3 protein: CASSSRKYVNEQFF; CDR3 DNA: TGTGCCAGCAGCTCTAGGAAATACGTAAATGAGCAGTTCTTC
clone size: NA; J gene: TRBJ2-7; D gene: NA; V gene: TRBV28; CDR3 protein: CASDSGELAYEQYF; CDR3 DNA: TGTGCCAGCGACTCGGGAGAACTCGCCTACGAGCAGTACTTC
clone size: NA; J gene: TRBJ2-5; D gene: NA; V gene: TRBV11-2; CDR3 protein: CASSFLGGEETQYF; CDR3 DNA: TGTGCCAGCAGCTTCTTGGGAGGCGAGGAGACCCAGTACTTC
clone size: NA; J gene: TRBJ2-3; D gene: TRBD2; V gene: TRBV5-1; CDR3 protein: CASSFLVGVAGGPSDTQYF; CDR3 DNA: TGCGCCAGCAGCTTTCTAGTCGGGGTAGCGGGAGGGCCTTCGGATACGCAGTATTTT
clone size: NA; J gene: TRBJ2-1; D gene: NA; V gene: TRBV28; CDR3 protein: CASSLAHNEQFF; CDR3 DNA: TGTGCCAGCAGTTTAGCGCACAATGAGCAGTTCTTC
clone size: NA; J gene: TRBJ1-5; D gene: NA; V gene: TRBV19; CDR3 protein: CASSIWAGRQQPQHF; CDR3 DNA: TGTGCCAGTAGTATATGGGCAGGTAGACAACAGCCCCAGCATTTT
clone size: NA; J gene: TRBJ2-1; D gene: NA; V gene: TRBV27; CDR3 protein: CASCPASYNEQFF; CDR3 DNA: TGTGCCAGCTGCCCCGCATCCTACAATGAGCAGTTCTTC
clone size: NA; J gene: TRBJ2-3; D gene: NA; V gene: TRBV5-1; CDR3 protein: CASSLTGRVDTQYF; CDR3 DNA: TGCGCCAGCAGCTTGACAGGACGGGTCGATACGCAGTATTTT
clone size: NA; J gene: TRBJ2-1; D gene: TRBD1; V gene: TRBV6-1; CDR3 protein: CASSEWTGYNEQFF; CDR3 DNA: TGTGCCAGCAGTGAATGGACAGGGTACAATGAGCAGTTCTTC
clone size: NA; J gene: TRBJ2-3; D gene: NA; V gene: TRBV11-2; CDR3 protein: CASSLGALQTDTQYF; CDR3 DNA: TGTGCCAGCAGCTTAGGGGCACTACAGACAGATACGCAGTATTTT
clone size: NA; J gene: TRBJ2-1; D gene: TRBD2; V gene: TRBV27; CDR3 protein: CASSSPGLSTDEQFF; CDR3 DNA: TGTGCCAGCAGCTCCCCGGGACTATCCACCGATGAGCAGTTCTTC
clone size: NA; J gene: TRBJ2-7; D gene: TRBD2; V gene: TRBV7-9; CDR3 protein: CASSPAGTSGRNSYEQYF; CDR3 DNA: TGTGCCAGCAGCCCTGCCGGGACTAGCGGGAGGAACTCCTACGAGCAGTACTTC
clone size: once; J gene: TRBJ2-1; D gene: NA; V gene: TRBV28; CDR3 protein: CASSLKAETQTGQFF; CDR3 DNA: TGTGCCAGCAGTTTAAAGGCAGAGACGCAGACTGGGCAGTTCTTC
clone size: once; J gene: TRBJ2-7; D gene: NA; V gene: TRBV5-1; CDR3 protein: CASSSRWGLGTYEQYF; CDR3 DNA: TGCGCCAGCAGCTCCCGTTGGGGATTGGGGACCTACGAGCAGTACTTC
clone size: NA; J gene: TRBJ2-1; D gene: NA; V gene: TRBV4-2; CDR3 protein: CASSQDTTGVSSYNEQFF; CDR3 DNA: TGTGCCAGCAGCCAAGATACTACGGGGGTTAGCTCCTACAATGAGCAGTTCTTC
clone size: NA; J gene: TRBJ1-2; D gene: NA; V gene: TRBV28; CDR3 protein: CASTRGLYGYTF; CDR3 DNA: TGTGCCAGCACACGAGGGTTGTATGGCTACACCTTC
clone size: NA; J gene: TRBJ2-3; D gene: NA; V gene: TRBV6-5; CDR3 protein: CASSDGTRHTQYF; CDR3 DNA: TGTGCCAGCAGTGATGGGACCCGGCATACGCAGTATTTT
clone size: once; J gene: TRBJ1-2; D gene: NA; V gene: TRBV27; CDR3 protein: CASSPGQTYYGYTF; CDR3 DNA: TGTGCCAGCAGTCCCGGACAGACGTACTATGGCTACACCTTC
clone size: NA; J gene: TRBJ1-4; D gene: TRBD1; V gene: TRBV7-7; CDR3 protein: CASSGQGSGKLFF; CDR3 DNA: TGTGCCAGCAGCGGACAGGGGAGCGGAAAACTGTTTTTT
clone size: once; J gene: TRBJ2-1; D gene: NA; V gene: TRBV18; CDR3 protein: CASSPEGRDEQFF; CDR3 DNA: TGTGCCAGCTCACCAGAGGGGCGGGATGAGCAGTTCTTC